Included here is one T cell receptor beta chain sequence, with context. In the source study's methods: Nucleated cell counts were estimated from reference gene primer amplification. Clones were sequenced by immunoSEQ multiplex PCR, and TCRdb holds only the in-frame ones, with some missing. That table supplies the V and J calls and clone size; D and trimming were determined from the DNA. The repertoire holds 150,000 to 200,000 clones, about nine tenths seen once, with approximately 11% in the top ten. This sample is drawn from a study of blood T cell repertoires in COVID-19. About the study: Sites in the United States, Italy and Spain provided acute and convalescent COVID-19 samples. T cells, B-cell-depleted T cells, or PBMCs supplied cDNA or gDNA.

Patients at the Seattle site were enrolled during active infection and followed longitudinally. Losses at the gene ends were 1 base for V and 4 bases for J; bases not matched to a gene: 7. Germline V gives CDR1 SGHTA, CDR2 FQGTGA. The CDR3 is made up of 16 amino acids. The source material was peripheral blood. The rearrangement links TRBV7-3 to TRBJ1-1; 9 nucleotides line up with TRBD1. The receptor's source is a woman in her sixties or seventies with COVID-19, enrolled during active disease. The CDR3 DNA sequence: TGTGCCAGCAGCTTAATGGGACAGGGAGTGGGCACTGAAGCTTTCTTT. The encoded protein is CASSLMGQGVGTEAFF.